This T cell receptor beta chain was sequenced in a study of T cell changes during pregnancy in multiple sclerosis. Profiled with immunoSEQ multiplex PCR; TCRdb holds only in-frame clones, not every one. There are about 40,000 clones in the sample; 90% to 95% occur only once, and more than 0.6% lies in the top ten. Per the germline V gene, CDR1 is LNHDA and CDR2 is SQIVND (reference sequence). CDR3 size: 16 residues. J was trimmed by 7 bases and V by 6 bases; bases with no gene match: 17. The sample here was CD4+ T cells from peripheral blood mononuclear cells, taken in the third trimester of pregnancy. This clonotype was obtained from a female donor with multiple sclerosis, enrolled in a pregnancy study. V is TRBV19 and J is TRBJ1-2, with 7 bases that match TRBD1. The CDR3 here is CASSKTNVQGIAGYTF. CDR3 nucleotide sequence: TGTGCCAGTAGCAAAACCAACGTACAGGGGATCGCTGGCTACACCTTC.